This TCR beta chain stems from a study of shared clonotypes between healthy human individuals. As for the study in general: The study used three CD4 naive, three CD4 memory, two CD8 naive and one CD8 memory plate per donor. The study's findings and limits: The sharing of 4.5% to 6.5% of naive CD4 clonotypes was seen across several donors. At large depth, rarefaction still showed sorted-subset sequencing to be incomplete.

CDR3 size: 14 residues. V lost 8 bases and J lost 6; bases outside the gene matches: 8. The germline gives CDR1 LNHNV, CDR2 YYDKDF (reference sequence). Sequenced by immunoSEQ multiplex PCR; TCRdb stores in-frame clones only, minus some. The profile shows around 690,000 clones, less than 95% of them singletons. As for this clone: The antigen remains undetermined.

The clonotype comes from a young man in good health. Some clones in this sample may be carry-over from other donors' samples. Input material: memory CD8+ T cells from PBMCs. Documented subset: CD45RO+ cells pooled with CCR7-negative TemRA cells. V usage is TRBV15 and J usage is TRBJ1-5; 9 bases agree with TRBD1. CDR3 sequence: CATAQGASSQPQHF. Written as DNA, the CDR3 is TGTGCCACCGCACAGGGGGCGTCAAGTCAGCCCCAGCATTTT.